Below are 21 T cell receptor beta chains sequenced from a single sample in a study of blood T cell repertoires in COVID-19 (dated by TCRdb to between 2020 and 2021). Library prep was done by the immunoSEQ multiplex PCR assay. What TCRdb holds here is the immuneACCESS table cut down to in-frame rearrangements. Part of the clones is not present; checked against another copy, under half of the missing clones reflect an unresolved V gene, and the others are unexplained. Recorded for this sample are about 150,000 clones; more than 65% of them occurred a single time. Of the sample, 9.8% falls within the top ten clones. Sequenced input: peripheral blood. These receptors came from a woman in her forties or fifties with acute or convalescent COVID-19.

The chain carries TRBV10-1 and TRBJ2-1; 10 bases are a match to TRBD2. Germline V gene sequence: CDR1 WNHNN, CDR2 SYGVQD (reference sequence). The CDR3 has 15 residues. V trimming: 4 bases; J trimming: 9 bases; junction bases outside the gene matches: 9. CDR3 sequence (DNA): TGCGCCAGCAGTGGTCAGCGGGGGGGTAACGTTGAGCAGTTCTTC. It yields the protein CASSGQRGGNVEQFF.

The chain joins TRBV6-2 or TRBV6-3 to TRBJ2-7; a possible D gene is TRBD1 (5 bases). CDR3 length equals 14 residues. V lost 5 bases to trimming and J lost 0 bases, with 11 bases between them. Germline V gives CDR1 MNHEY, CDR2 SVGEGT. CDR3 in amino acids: CASSKQESSYEQYF. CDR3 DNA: TGTGCCAGCAGTAAACAGGAGAGCTCCTACGAGCAGTACTTC.

The CDR3 spells CASSSTGYGYTF. The CDR3 DNA reads as TGTGCCAGCAGTTCTACAGGGTATGGCTACACCTTC. The rearrangement links TRBV6-2 or TRBV6-3 to TRBJ1-2, with TRBD1 as a possible D gene (6 bases). This CDR3 is built from 12 residues. Germline V CDR1 and CDR2: MNHEY, SVGEGT. Trimming cost V 4 bases and J 5 bases, with 8 bases left between them.

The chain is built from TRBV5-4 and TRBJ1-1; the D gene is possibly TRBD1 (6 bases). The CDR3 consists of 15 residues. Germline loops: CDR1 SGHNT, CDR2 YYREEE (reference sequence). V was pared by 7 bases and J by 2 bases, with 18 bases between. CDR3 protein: CASALGAVQNTEAFF. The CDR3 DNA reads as TGTGCCAGCGCTCTGGGGGCGGTACAAAACACTGAAGCTTTCTTT.

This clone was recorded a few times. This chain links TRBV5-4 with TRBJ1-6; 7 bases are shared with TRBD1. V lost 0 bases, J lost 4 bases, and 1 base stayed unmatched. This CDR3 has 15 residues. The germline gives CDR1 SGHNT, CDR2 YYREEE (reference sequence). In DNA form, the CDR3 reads TGTGCCAGCAGCTTGGCCAGGGGGTATAATTCACCCCTCCACTTT. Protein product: CASSLARGYNSPLHF. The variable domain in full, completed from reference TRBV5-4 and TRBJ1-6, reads ETGVTQSPTHLIKTRGQQVTLRCSSQSGHNTVSWYQQALGQGPQFIFQYYREEENGRGNFPPRFSGLQFPNYSSELNVNALELDDSALYLCASSLARGYNSPLHFGNGTRLTVT.

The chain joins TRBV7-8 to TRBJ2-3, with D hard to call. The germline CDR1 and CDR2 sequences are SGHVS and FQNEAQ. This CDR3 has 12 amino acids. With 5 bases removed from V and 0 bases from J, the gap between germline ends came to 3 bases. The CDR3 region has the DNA TGTGCCAGCAGCCTAAGCACAGATACGCAGTATTTT. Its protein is CASSLSTDTQYF.

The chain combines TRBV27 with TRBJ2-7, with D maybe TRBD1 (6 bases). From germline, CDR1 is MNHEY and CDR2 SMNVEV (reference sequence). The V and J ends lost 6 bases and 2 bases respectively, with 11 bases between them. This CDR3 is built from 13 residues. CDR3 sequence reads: CASRRTAPYEQYF. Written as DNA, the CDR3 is TGTGCCAGCAGAAGGACAGCACCCTACGAGCAGTACTTC.

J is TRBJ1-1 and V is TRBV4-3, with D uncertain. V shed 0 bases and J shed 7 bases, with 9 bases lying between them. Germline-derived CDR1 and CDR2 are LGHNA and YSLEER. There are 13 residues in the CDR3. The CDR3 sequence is CASSQELSREAFF. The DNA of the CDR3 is TGCGCCAGCAGCCAAGAATTGAGTCGTGAAGCTTTCTTT.

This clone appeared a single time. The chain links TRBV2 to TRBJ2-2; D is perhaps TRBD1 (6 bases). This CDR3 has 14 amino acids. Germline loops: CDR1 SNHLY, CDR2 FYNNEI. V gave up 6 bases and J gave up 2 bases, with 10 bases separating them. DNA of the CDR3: TGTGCCAGCAGGGTCAGGGGCAACACCGGGGAGCTGTTTTTT. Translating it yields CASRVRGNTGELFF.

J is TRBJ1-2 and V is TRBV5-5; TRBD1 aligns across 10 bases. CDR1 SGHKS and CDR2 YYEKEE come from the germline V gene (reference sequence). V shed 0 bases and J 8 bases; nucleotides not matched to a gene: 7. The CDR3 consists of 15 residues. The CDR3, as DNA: TGTGCCAGCAGCTTGGGAGGACAGGGGGGATACGGCTACACCTTC. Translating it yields CASSLGGQGGYGYTF.

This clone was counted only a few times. The chain's CDR3 is CASSPGLAGQETQYF. CDR3 sequence (DNA): TGTGCCAGCAGCCCGGGACTAGCGGGTCAAGAGACCCAGTACTTC. The chain recombines TRBV7-9 with TRBJ2-5, with 12 bases identical to TRBD2. Germline assignment: CDR1 SEHNR and CDR2 FQNEAQ (reference sequence). This CDR3 has 15 amino acids. V shed 5 bases and J 2 bases; nucleotides not matched to a gene: 3.

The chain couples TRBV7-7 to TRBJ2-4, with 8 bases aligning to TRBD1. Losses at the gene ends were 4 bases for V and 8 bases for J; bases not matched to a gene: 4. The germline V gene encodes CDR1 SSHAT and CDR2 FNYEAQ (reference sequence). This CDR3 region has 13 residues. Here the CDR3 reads CASSSDREDIQYF. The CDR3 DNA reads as TGTGCCAGCAGCTCGGACAGGGAAGACATTCAGTACTTC.

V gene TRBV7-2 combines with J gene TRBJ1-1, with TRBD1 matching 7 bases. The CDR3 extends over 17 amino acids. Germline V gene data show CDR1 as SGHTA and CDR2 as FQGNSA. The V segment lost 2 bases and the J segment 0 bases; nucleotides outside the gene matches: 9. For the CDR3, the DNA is TGTGCCAGCAGCTTATCGTCGGGACAGAGCATGAACACTGAAGCTTTCTTT. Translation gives CASSLSSGQSMNTEAFF.

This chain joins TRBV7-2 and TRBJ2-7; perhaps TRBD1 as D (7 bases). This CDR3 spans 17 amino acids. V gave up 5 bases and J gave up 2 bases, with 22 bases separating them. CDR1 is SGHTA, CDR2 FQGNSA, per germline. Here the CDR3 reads CASSPGGRTMGPYEQYF. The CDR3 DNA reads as TGTGCCAGCAGCCCAGGGGGGCGGACCATGGGGCCCTACGAGCAGTACTTC.

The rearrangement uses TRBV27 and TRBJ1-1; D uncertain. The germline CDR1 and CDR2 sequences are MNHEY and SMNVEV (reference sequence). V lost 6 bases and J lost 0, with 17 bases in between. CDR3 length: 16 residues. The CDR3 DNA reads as TGTGCCAGCAGCCTCACCCCCCCAGGAATGAACACTGAAGCTTTCTTT. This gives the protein CASSLTPPGMNTEAFF.

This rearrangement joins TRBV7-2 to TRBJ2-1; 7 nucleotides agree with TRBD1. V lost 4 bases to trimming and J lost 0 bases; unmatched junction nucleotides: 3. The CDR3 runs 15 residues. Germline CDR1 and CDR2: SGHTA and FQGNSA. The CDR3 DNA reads TGTGCCAGCAGCTCCTACAGGGGCTCCTACAATGAGCAGTTCTTC. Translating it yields CASSSYRGSYNEQFF.

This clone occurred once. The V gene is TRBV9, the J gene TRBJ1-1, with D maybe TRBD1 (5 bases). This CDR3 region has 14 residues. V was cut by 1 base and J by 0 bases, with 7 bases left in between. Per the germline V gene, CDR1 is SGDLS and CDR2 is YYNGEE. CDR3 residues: CASSVSTVNTEAFF. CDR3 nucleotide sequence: TGTGCCAGCAGCGTATCGACAGTGAACACTGAAGCTTTCTTT.

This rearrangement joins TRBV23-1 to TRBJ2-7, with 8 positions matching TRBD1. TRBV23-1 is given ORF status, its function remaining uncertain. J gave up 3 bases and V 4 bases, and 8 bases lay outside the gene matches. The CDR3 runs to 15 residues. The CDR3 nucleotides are TGCGCCAGCAGTCCCCCCGTGACAGGGGTCTACGAGCAGTACTTC. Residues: CASSPPVTGVYEQYF.

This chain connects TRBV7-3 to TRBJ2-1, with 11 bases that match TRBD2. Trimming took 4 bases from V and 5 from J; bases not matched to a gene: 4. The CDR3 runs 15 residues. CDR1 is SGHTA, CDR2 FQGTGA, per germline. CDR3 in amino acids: CASSSGTSGNNEQFF. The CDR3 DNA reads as TGTGCCAGCAGCTCCGGGACTAGCGGCAACAATGAGCAGTTCTTC.

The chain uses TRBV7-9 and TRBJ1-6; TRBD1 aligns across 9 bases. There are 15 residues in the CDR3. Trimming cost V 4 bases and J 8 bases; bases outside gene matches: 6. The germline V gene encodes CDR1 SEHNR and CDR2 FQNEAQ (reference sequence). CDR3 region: CASSSTGQGHSPLHF. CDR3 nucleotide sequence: TGTGCCAGCAGCTCCACCGGACAGGGGCATTCACCCCTCCACTTT.

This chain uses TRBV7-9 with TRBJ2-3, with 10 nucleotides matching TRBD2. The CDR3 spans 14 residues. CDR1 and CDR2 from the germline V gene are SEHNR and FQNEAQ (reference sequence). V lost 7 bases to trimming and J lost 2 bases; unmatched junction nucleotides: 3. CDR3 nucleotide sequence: TGTGCCAGCACTCTAGCGGGGGTCACAGATACGCAGTATTTT. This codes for CASTLAGVTDTQYF.